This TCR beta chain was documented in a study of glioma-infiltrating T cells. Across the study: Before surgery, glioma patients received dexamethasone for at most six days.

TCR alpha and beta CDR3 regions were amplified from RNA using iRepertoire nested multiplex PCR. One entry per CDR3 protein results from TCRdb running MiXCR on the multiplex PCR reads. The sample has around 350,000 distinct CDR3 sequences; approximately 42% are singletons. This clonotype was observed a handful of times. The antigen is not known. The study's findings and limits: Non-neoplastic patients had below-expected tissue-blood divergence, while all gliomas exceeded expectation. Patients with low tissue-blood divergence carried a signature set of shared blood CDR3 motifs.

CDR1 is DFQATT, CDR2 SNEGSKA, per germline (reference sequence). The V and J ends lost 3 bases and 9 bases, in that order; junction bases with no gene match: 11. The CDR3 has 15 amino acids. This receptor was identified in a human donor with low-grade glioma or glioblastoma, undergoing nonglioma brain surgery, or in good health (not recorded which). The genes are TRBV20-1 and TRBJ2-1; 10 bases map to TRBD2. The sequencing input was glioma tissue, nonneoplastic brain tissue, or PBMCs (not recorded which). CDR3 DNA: TGCAGTGCTAGGTCGTCTAGCGGGAGCCTTACTGAGCAGTTCTTC. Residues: CSARSSSGSLTEQFF.